These 23 T cell receptor beta chains came from one sample sequenced in a study of shared clonotypes between healthy human individuals. Using immunoSEQ multiplex PCR, the repertoire was profiled, and TCRdb retains in-frame clones only, with some absent. The table includes approximately 740,000 clones, about 74% detected once. Sample: memory CD4+ T cells sorted from blood. Subset denoted: CD45RA-negative fraction. The source is a woman aged 25 to 45 in good health.

The chain is built from TRBV7-8 and TRBJ1-2, with D possibly being TRBD1 (6 bases). There are 16 residues in the CDR3. Germline lookup yields CDR1 SGHVS and CDR2 FQNEAQ. With 5 bases removed from V and 2 bases from J, the gap between germline ends came to 18 bases. The DNA of the CDR3 is TGTGCCAGCAGCCCCGTGGGGGGGACACTAAACTATGGCTACACCTTC. It encodes CASSPVGGTLNYGYTF. Drawing the rest from reference TRBV7-8 and TRBJ1-2, the complete variable domain is GAGVSQSPRYKVAKRGQDVALRCDPISGHVSLFWYQQALGQGPEFLTYFQNEAQLDKSGLPSDRFFAERPEGSVSTLKIQRTQQEDSAVYLCASSPVGGTLNYGYTFGSGTRLTVV.

This clone has a handful of counts. This chain joins TRBV10-1 and TRBJ2-3, with D tentatively TRBD1 (5 bases). V dropped 7 bases and J dropped 5 bases, with 13 bases sitting between them. Germline V gives CDR1 WNHNN, CDR2 SYGVQD (reference sequence). The CDR3 loop spans 13 amino acids. The CDR3 coding sequence is TGCGCCAGCACCAAAGGGGCCAGAGATACGCAGTATTTT. It encodes CASTKGARDTQYF.

V gene TRBV29-1 combines with J gene TRBJ2-3; D is possibly TRBD2 (6 bases). Trimming removed 6 bases at V and 5 bases at J, with 24 bases between. Germline CDR1 reads SQVTM; CDR2 reads ANQGSEA. The CDR3 covers 16 residues. CDR3 bases: TGCAGCGTACAAGGACACCCGGAGGGGTATGGAGATACGCAGTATTTT. Amino acid sequence: CSVQGHPEGYGDTQYF.

This clone was seen just once. Different DNA sequences within this sample yield the same CDR3. V gene TRBV6-1 combines with J gene TRBJ2-7; TRBD2 aligns across 7 bases. This CDR3 is built from 12 residues. Germline trimming cut 7 bases from V and 2 bases from J; bases unmatched to any gene: 2. Germline CDR1 is MNHNS and CDR2 is SASEGT. CDR3 coding DNA: TGTGCCAGCACCCGGGGGGCCTACGAGCAGTACTTC. Protein sequence: CASTRGAYEQYF.

This sequence joins TRBV28 and TRBJ2-7; TRBD1 agrees at 9 bases. Germline assignment: CDR1 MDHEN and CDR2 SYDVKM. After removal of 9 bases from V and 1 base from J, the junction contained 10 bases not matched to a gene. The CDR3 has 15 residues. The CDR3 DNA reads as TGTGCCAGTCGGATCCCGACAGGGGGTTCCTACGAGCAGTACTTC. This translates into CASRIPTGGSYEQYF. The entire variable domain, with the rest obtained from reference TRBV28 and TRBJ2-7, is as follows: DVKVTQSSRYLVKRTGEKVFLECVQDMDHENMFWYRQDPGLGLRLIYFSYDVKMKEKGDIPEGYSVSREKKERFSLILESASTNQTSMYLCASRIPTGGSYEQYFGPGTRLTVT.

Worth noting for this clone: A much larger clonotype is one base distant, so this may be a read error. The sample contains more than one DNA sequence encoding this CDR3. The chain is built from TRBV6-1 and TRBJ2-7, with D possibly TRBD2 on 6 matching bases. Trimming pared 6 bases from V and 0 bases from J, leaving 12 bases between. Germline assignment: CDR1 MNHNS and CDR2 SASEGT. The CDR3 is 14 residues long. CDR3 region: CASSRDFSSYEQYF. The DNA for the CDR3 is TGTGCCAGCAGCCGGGACTTTTCCTCCTACGAGCAGTACTTC.

The chain combines TRBV5-8 with TRBJ1-2; no clear D gene. V was shortened by 0 bases and J by 0 bases, with 9 bases between the two germline ends. The CDR3 is 15 amino acids. Germline CDR1 and CDR2: SGHTS and YDEGEE. The CDR3 loop is CASSLESLTNYGYTF. The DNA for the CDR3 is TGTGCCAGCAGCTTGGAGTCCCTTACTAACTATGGCTACACCTTC.

This chain joins TRBV14 and TRBJ1-1; D gene ambiguous. The germline V gene encodes CDR1 SGHDN and CDR2 FVKESK. With 1 base removed from V and 8 bases from J, the gap between germline ends came to 8 bases. The CDR3 totals 12 residues. Here the CDR3 reads CASSQVRSEAFF. The CDR3 DNA follows: TGTGCCAGCAGCCAAGTTCGAAGCGAAGCTTTCTTT.

V is TRBV14 and J is TRBJ2-1; possible D gene TRBD2, 6 bases. V was pared by 1 base and J by 4 bases, with 8 bases between. The length of the CDR3 is 14 residues. From germline, CDR1 is SGHDN and CDR2 FVKESK. This CDR3 is CASSQAGSYNEQFF. The DNA of the CDR3 is TGTGCCAGCAGCCAAGCCGGGAGTTACAATGAGCAGTTCTTC. The whole variable domain, remainder taken from reference TRBV14 and TRBJ2-1, is EAGVTQFPSHSVIEKGQTVTLRCDPISGHDNLYWYRRVMGKEIKFLLHFVKESKQDESGMPNNRFLAERTGGTYSTLKVQPAELEDSGVYFCASSQAGSYNEQFFGPGTRLTVL.

The chain links TRBV10-2 to TRBJ2-1, with 11 bases matching TRBD2. V lost 7 bases, J lost 7 bases, and 6 bases stayed unmatched. Per the germline V gene, CDR1 is WSHSY and CDR2 is SAAADI. The CDR3 consists of 14 residues. DNA for the CDR3: TGCGCCAGCAAGGTAGCGGGAGGGAAAAATGAGCAGTTCTTC. Residues: CASKVAGGKNEQFF.

DNA for the CDR3: TGTGCCAGCTCACCCCCTCGGGGGGCCACTGAAGCTTTCTTT. This gives the protein CASSPPRGATEAFF. The V call is TRBV18, the J call TRBJ1-1; weak D call: TRBD1 (6 bases). The V gene lost 3 bases and the J gene lost 4 bases, with 12 bases spanning the gap. This CDR3 has 14 residues. Germline CDR1 is KGHSH and CDR2 is LQKENI.

The chain combines TRBV5-6 with TRBJ1-2; 7 positions agree with TRBD1. In germline, CDR1 is SGHDT, CDR2 YYEEEE. J was trimmed by 5 bases and V by 4 bases; bases with no gene match: 8. The CDR3 extends over 14 amino acids. CDR3 DNA sequence: TGTGCCAGCAGCCGTTCGGAGGGGGCGTATGGCTACACCTTC. Amino acid sequence: CASSRSEGAYGYTF.

The table lists this clone with a few counts. The chain carries TRBV5-1 and TRBJ2-7; D unresolved. CDR1 and CDR2 (germline): SGHRS, YFSETQ. Trimming stripped 0 bases from V and 4 bases from J, with 11 bases between. The CDR3 has 14 amino acids. CDR3 sequence: CASSLGPGGYEQYF. The CDR3 coding sequence is TGCGCCAGCAGCTTGGGACCGGGTGGGTACGAGCAGTACTTC.

On this clone itself: This sample also contains other DNA sequences that code for the same CDR3. The chain links TRBV5-1 to TRBJ2-7; 15 bases map to TRBD2. The CDR3 runs 16 residues. V lost 4 bases and J lost 7; bases outside the gene matches: 9. Looked up from germline, CDR1 is SGHRS and CDR2 is YFSETQ. CDR3 residues: CASSPTGTSGRYEQYF. The CDR3, as DNA: TGCGCCAGCAGCCCGACCGGGACTAGCGGGAGGTATGAGCAGTACTTC.

V and J are TRBV7-6 and TRBJ1-3; no reliable D call. CDR1 is SGHVS and CDR2 is FNYEAQ in the germline V gene. The CDR3 contains 16 residues. Trimming shortened V by 1 base and J by 1 base, and 11 bases separated the two germline ends. CDR3: CASSLGAPTSGNTIYF. The CDR3 coding sequence is TGTGCCAGCAGCTTAGGGGCCCCCACTTCTGGAAACACCATATATTTT.

The chain links TRBV27 to TRBJ2-5, with a weak D call TRBD2 (5 bases). CDR3 length equals 14 residues. CDR1 is MNHEY and CDR2 is SMNVEV in the germline V gene (reference sequence). The V end lost 2 bases, the J end lost 5 bases, and 12 bases lay between the germline ends. The CDR3 protein is CASSLRTGFETQYF. CDR3 bases: TGTGCCAGCAGTTTACGGACTGGCTTCGAGACCCAGTACTTC.

V is TRBV7-5 and J is TRBJ2-6. TRBV7-5 is reported as a pseudogene. CDR3 length: 17 amino acids. For the CDR3, the DNA is TGTGCCAGAACTGTAGGGTGTAGACAAAGTCGGGCCAACGTCCTGACTTTC. It encodes CARTVGCRQSRANVLTF.

Note on this clone: This may be a read error, as it is one base from a much larger clone. This chain uses TRBV30 with TRBJ1-5; unclear D gene. Germline values: CDR1 GTSNPN, CDR2 SVGIG (reference sequence). The CDR3 is made up of 13 amino acids. Trimming stripped 2 bases from V and 3 bases from J, with 8 bases between. This CDR3 reads CAWSLENNQPQHF. For the CDR3, the DNA is TGTGCCTGGAGTCTGGAAAACAATCAGCCCCAGCATTTT.

The chain recombines TRBV7-8 with TRBJ2-5, with TRBD1 matching over 9 bases. This CDR3 contains 15 residues. With V trimmed by 5 bases and J by 2 bases, 6 bases remained unmatched. Germline V CDR1 and CDR2: SGHVS, FQNEAQ. The CDR3 region has the DNA TGTGCCAGCAGCGGAAACAGGGGGCGGCAAGAGACCCAGTACTTC. Protein product: CASSGNRGRQETQYF.

This chain joins TRBV5-1 and TRBJ2-5; D uncertain. CDR3 length: 15 residues. V was shortened by 6 bases and J by 1 base, with 16 bases between the two germline ends. From germline, CDR1 is SGHRS and CDR2 YFSETQ. CDR3 coding DNA: TGCGCCAGCATCCACGGAGAGCCGTTCCAAGAGACCCAGTACTTC. Translating it yields CASIHGEPFQETQYF.

This chain connects TRBV2 to TRBJ1-2, with a possible D match to TRBD1 (5 bases). Per the germline V gene, CDR1 is SNHLY and CDR2 is FYNNEI. The CDR3 totals 13 residues. The germline V and J ends were trimmed by 10 bases and 3 bases, with 15 bases remaining between them. CDR3 in amino acids: CANPPGRDYGYTF. Written as DNA, the CDR3 is TGTGCCAACCCCCCGGGACGGGACTATGGCTACACCTTC.

V is TRBV5-1 and J is TRBJ2-1; the D gene is possibly TRBD2 (6 bases). V lost 4 bases to trimming and J lost 5 bases, with 16 bases between them. The CDR3 spans 15 residues. The germline CDR1 and CDR2 sequences are SGHRS and YFSETQ. The CDR3 DNA sequence: TGCGCCAGCAGCCCAAAGCCTAGCGCCAACAATGAGCAGTTCTTC. It yields the protein CASSPKPSANNEQFF.

DNA of the CDR3: TGTGCCAGCACCAGGACTACGAACTATGGCTACACCTTC. It encodes CASTRTTNYGYTF. The gene calls are TRBV28 and TRBJ1-2; D is unresolved. In germline, CDR1 is MDHEN, CDR2 SYDVKM. V shed 7 bases and J shed 2 bases, with 11 bases lying between them. The CDR3 consists of 13 residues.